Included here is one T cell receptor (beta chain) sequence, with context. The sample belongs to a study of blood T cell repertoires in COVID-19. The CDR3 is 16 amino acids. Germline lookup yields CDR1 SGDLS and CDR2 YYNGEE. V shed 2 bases and J 7 bases; nucleotides not matched to a gene: 14. Sequenced by immunoSEQ multiplex PCR; TCRdb stores in-frame clones only, minus some. Among some 260,000 clones listed, just over 85% were seen once. The sequenced material came from peripheral blood. V is TRBV9 and J is TRBJ1-2, with 7 bases fitting TRBD1. The receptor was derived from a man aged 80 or over with acute or convalescent COVID-19. The CDR3 coding sequence is TGTGCCAGCAGCGTTGACCCCACCGCAGGGGGTATTGGCTACACCTTC. Amino acid sequence: CASSVDPTAGGIGYTF.